This T cell receptor (beta chain) was identified in a study of cytomegalovirus exposure and HLA in healthy donors. Vbeta (60) and Jbeta (13) primers were used in the PCR. Repertoires were generated with immunoSEQ multiplex PCR, while TCRdb's copy carries only in-frame clones and drops some. The sample lists about 160,000 clones, 85% occurring once. On this clone: Its target is unknown.

Regarding the study as a whole: There were some V segments, including TRBV6-2 and TRBV6-3, excluded as indistinguishable. A later analysis revealed that TCR association rates differed between HLA loci, peaking at DRB1 and bottoming out at HLA-C.

Germline V gene data show CDR1 as MGHDK and CDR2 as SYGVNS. Between the trimmed V and J ends, which lost 4 bases and 11 bases, there was a span of 17 bases. The CDR3 sequence is 13 residues long. This clonotype was sampled from a boy between 2 and 10 years old in good health and CMV-seronegative. The rearrangement links TRBV25-1 to TRBJ2-5; D possibly corresponds to TRBD2 (5 bases). Sequenced input: PBMCs. The CDR3 bases are TGTGCCAGCAGTGCACAGACCTCTTGGGAGCAGTACTTC. Protein sequence: CASSAQTSWEQYF.